The clone carrying this T cell receptor beta chain showed up many times. Its antigen is still unknown. Germline loops: CDR1 SEHNR, CDR2 FQNEAQ (reference sequence). The V segment lost 5 bases and the J segment 6 bases; nucleotides outside the gene matches: 4. The length of the CDR3 is 12 residues. The source material, RNA transcripts, was used to amplify TCR beta CDR3 regions. RT-PCR in the first round (using the HTBI primer set) targeted the TCR CDR3. MiXCR, applied by TCRdb to the multiplex PCR reads, yields one record per CDR3 protein. The sample lists hundreds of thousands of distinct CDR3 sequences, 38% occurring once. The data are from a study of T cells in Graves' hyperthyroidism and ophthalmopathy. Clinical symptoms, serum thyroxine, TRAb, thyroid ultrasound and orbital computed tomography informed diagnoses. Broader study findings: The majority of expanded thyroid clonotypes above 0.001 also appeared in blood. Ophthalmopathy was identified by the model a median about 6 months ahead of onset.

Material: blood. The chain employs TRBV7-9 and TRBJ2-7; 7 positions agree with TRBD1. This clonotype was obtained from a man aged 18 to 29 with Graves' hyperthyroidism. The CDR3 spells CASSLTGSEQYF. CDR3 in DNA: TGTGCCAGCAGCCTGACAGGGTCCGAGCAGTACTTC.